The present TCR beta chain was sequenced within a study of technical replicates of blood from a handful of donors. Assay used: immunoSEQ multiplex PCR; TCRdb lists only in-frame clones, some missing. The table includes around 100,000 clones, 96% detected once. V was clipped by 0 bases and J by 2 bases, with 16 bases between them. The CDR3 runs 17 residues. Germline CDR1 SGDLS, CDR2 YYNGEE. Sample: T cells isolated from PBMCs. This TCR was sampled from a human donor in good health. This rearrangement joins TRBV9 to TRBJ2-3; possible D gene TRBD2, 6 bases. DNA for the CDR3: TGTGCCAGCAGCGTAGCTTGGGGTGGAGGGAACACAGATACGCAGTATTTT. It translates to CASSVAWGGGNTDTQYF.